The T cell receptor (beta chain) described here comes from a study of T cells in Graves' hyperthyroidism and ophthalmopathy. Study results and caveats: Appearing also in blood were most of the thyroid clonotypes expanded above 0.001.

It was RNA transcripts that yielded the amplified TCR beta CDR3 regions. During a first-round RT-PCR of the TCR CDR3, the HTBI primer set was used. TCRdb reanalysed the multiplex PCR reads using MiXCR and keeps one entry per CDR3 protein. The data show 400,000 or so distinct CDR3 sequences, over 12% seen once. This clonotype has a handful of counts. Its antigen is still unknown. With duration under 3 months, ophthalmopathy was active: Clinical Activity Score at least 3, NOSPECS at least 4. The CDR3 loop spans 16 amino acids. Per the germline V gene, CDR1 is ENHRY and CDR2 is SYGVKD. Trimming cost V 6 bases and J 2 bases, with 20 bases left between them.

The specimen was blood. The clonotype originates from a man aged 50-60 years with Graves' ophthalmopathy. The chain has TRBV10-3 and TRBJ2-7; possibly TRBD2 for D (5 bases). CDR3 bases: TGTGCCATCAGGAAAGCGGACGGTTTGGCCCCCTACGAGCAGTACTTC. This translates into CAIRKADGLAPYEQYF.